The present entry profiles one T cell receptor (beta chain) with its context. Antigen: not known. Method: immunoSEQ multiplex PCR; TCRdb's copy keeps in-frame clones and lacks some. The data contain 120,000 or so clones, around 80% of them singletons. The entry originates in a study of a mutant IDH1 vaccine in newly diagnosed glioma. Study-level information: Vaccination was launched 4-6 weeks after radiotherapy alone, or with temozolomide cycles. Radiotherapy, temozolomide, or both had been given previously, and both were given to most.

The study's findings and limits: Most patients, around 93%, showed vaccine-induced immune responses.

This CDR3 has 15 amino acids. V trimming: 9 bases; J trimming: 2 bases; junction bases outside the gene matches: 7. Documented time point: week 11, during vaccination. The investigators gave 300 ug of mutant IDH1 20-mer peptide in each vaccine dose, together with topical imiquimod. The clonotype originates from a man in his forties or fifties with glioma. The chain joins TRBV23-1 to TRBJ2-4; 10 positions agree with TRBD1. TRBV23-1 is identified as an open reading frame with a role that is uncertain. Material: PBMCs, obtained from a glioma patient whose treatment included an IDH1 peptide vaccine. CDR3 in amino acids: CARTGQGRSKNIQYF. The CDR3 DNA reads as TGCGCCAGAACGGGACAGGGGAGGTCCAAAAACATTCAGTACTTC.